Listed below are T cell receptor beta chains from one sample, sequenced in a study of T cells after yellow fever vaccination. TCRdb reanalysed the 5' RACE reads using MiXCR and keeps one entry per CDR3 protein. The sample includes about 340,000 distinct CDR3 sequences, under 5% of them seen just once. Here the sequenced sample was PBMCs, taken 5 days after the yellow fever booster vaccination. These receptors came from a man between 18 and 35 years old who received the YFV17D yellow fever vaccine. Each CDR3 is given with its conserved first and last residue. The D gene is left open where the match is weak. The listing skips clone size in some rows; elsewhere it reads once, few, many or a size class.

TRBD1	TRBJ2-1	.	TRBV6-2/TRBV6-3	CASSDGTGHYNEQFF	TGTGCCAGCAGTGACGGGACAGGGCACTACAATGAGCAGTTCTTC
.	TRBJ2-3	.	TRBV27	CASTPSRSRYF	TGTGCCAGCACCCCTAGCAGGAGTAGGTATTTT
.	TRBJ2-5	few	TRBV29-1	CSVDTNQETQYF	TGCAGCGTTGATACAAACCAAGAGACCCAGTACTTC
.	TRBJ2-2	few	TRBV7-3	CASSPRTASTGELFF	TGTGCCAGCAGCCCCAGGACAGCCTCCACCGGGGAGCTGTTTTTT
.	TRBJ2-1	.	TRBV3-1	CASSTADWGANEQFF	TGTGCCAGCAGCACGGCCGACTGGGGGGCTAATGAGCAGTTCTTC
.	TRBJ2-7	.	TRBV6-6	CASSWGGGNYF	.
.	TRBJ1-1	.	TRBV14	CASSHQQEFEAFF	TGTGCCAGCAGCCATCAACAGGAGTTTGAAGCTTTCTTT
.	TRBJ2-7	many	TRBV5-1	CASSRDRSDSYEQYF	TGCGCCAGCAGCCGTGACAGATCGGACTCCTACGAGCAGTACTTC
TRBD1	TRBJ2-5	many	TRBV12-3/TRBV12-4	CASSSDNRGRETQYF	TGTGCCAGCAGTTCGGATAACAGGGGTCGAGAGACCCAGTACTTC
TRBD2	TRBJ2-3	few	TRBV7-6	CASSLAHGGGQDTQYF	TGTGCCAGCAGCTTAGCGCACGGGGGGGGCCAGGATACGCAGTATTTT
TRBD2	TRBJ2-3	.	TRBV6-5	CASSPSLGGAGTDTQYF	TGTGCCAGCAGTCCTTCTCTCGGGGGGGCAGGCACAGATACGCAGTATTTT
.	TRBJ1-1	many	TRBV6-2/TRBV6-3	CASSGWGSNTEAFF	TGTGCCAGCTCGGGGTGGGGTTCGAACACTGAAGCTTTCTTT
TRBD2	TRBJ2-5	few	TRBV6-2/TRBV6-3	CASSSTGTIGTQYF	TGTGCCAGCAGTTCCACCGGGACTATTGGGACCCAGTACTTC
.	TRBJ2-3	.	TRBV12-3/TRBV12-4	CASSSRGVRGGLDF	TGTGCCAGCAGTTCCAGGGGGGTCCGAGGGGGATTGGATTTT
.	TRBJ1-1	many	TRBV7-8	CASSLHAGSAVNTEAFF	TGTGCCAGCAGCTTACACGCAGGGTCTGCGGTGAACACTGAAGCTTTCTTT
.	TRBJ1-6	many	TRBV27	CASRRGRLNSPLHF	TGTGCCAGCAGACGAGGGCGTTTGAATTCACCCCTCCACTTT
.	TRBJ2-2	.	TRBV20-1	CSARDGLNGELFF	TGCAGTGCTAGAGACGGGCTGAACGGGGAGCTGTTTTTT
.	TRBJ1-6	.	TRBV18	CASSPPRTPNSPLHF	TGTGCCAGCTCACCTCCCAGGACGCCCAATTCACCCCTCCACTTT
.	TRBJ1-4	.	TRBV4-3	CASSQGAATNEKLFF	TGCGCCAGCAGCCAAGGGGCCGCAACTAATGAAAAACTGTTTTTT
.	TRBJ1-1	.	TRBV7-3	CASSLGIHAGVTEAFF	TGTGCCAGCAGCTTAGGCATCCATGCAGGGGTCACTGAAGCTTTCTTT
TRBD1	TRBJ2-2	few	TRBV4-2	CASSQAGDRDTGELFF	TGTGCCAGCAGCCAAGCTGGGGACAGGGACACCGGGGAGCTGTTTTTT
TRBD1	TRBJ1-2	many	TRBV7-2	CASSLNALSGQGALGYTF	TGTGCCAGCAGCTTAAATGCCTTAAGTGGACAGGGGGCTCTTGGCTACACCTTC
TRBD1	TRBJ1-2	few	TRBV5-1	CASSIPRDSGYGYTF	TGCGCCAGCAGCATCCCTCGGGACAGTGGCTATGGCTACACCTTC
.	TRBJ2-7	.	TRBV4-3	CASSQDRAGSPEEQYF	TGCGCCAGCAGCCAAGATAGGGCCGGGTCCCCCGAGGAGCAGTACTTC
TRBD2	TRBJ2-3	.	TRBV20-1	CSAHLGLGHTDTQYF	TGCAGTGCTCACCTAGGACTAGGACACACAGATACGCAGTATTTT
.	TRBJ2-2	.	TRBV10-3	CAIRPSKGEAGELFF	TGTGCCATCAGACCATCCAAAGGCGAAGCCGGGGAGCTGTTTTTT
TRBD2	TRBJ2-3	.	TRBV12-3/TRBV12-4	CASSQRGGGNTQYF	TGTGCCAGCAGTCAGCGGGGGGGCGGGAATACGCAGTATTTT
.	TRBJ1-3	.	TRBV7-6	CASSRGGGGNTIYF	TGTGCCAGCAGCCGAGGAGGTGGGGGAAACACCATATATTTT
TRBD1	TRBJ2-3	few	TRBV20-1	CSAEGQGPDTQYF	TGCAGTGCAGAGGGACAGGGGCCAGATACGCAGTATTTT
.	TRBJ2-5	.	TRBV6-5	CASSYSKTRTLETQYF	TGTGCCAGCAGTTACTCGAAGACTCGGACGTTAGAGACCCAGTACTTC
.	TRBJ2-3	many	TRBV6-2/TRBV6-3	CASSSLSARTDTQYF	TGTGCCAGCAGTTCGCTGAGTGCCCGCACAGATACGCAGTATTTT
.	TRBJ2-5	.	TRBV6-2/TRBV6-3	CASRPPSTGPQETQYF	TGTGCCAGCCGTCCGCCCTCGACTGGACCTCAAGAGACCCAGTACTTC